This TCR beta chain was documented in a study of CD8+CD57+ T cells in acquired aplastic anemia. On the study more broadly: Mean yield of DNA from sorted CD4+ and CD8+ cells was roughly 3.1 ug. CD4+ cell libraries from healthy donors averaged around 11 million reads. General observations from the study: Patients and controls shared over 25 CD8+ CDR3 sequences, highly expressed in patients. For CD8+ Simpson's diversity, patients and controls showed no significant difference.

Genomic DNA provided the template from which TCR beta VDJ and CDR3 profiles were obtained. In TCRdb, the reads were re-called with MiXCR into one record per CDR3 protein. The sample holds about 62,000 distinct CDR3 sequences, about 50% seen once. On this clonotype itself: What it binds is not known.

The sequence derives from a human donor in good health, serving as a control. The sample consisted of sorted CD4+, CD8+, or CD8+CD57+ T cells (not recorded which) from PBMCs.

Here the CDR3 DNA reads TGCAGCGTGAGGGGAGAAAGTCGAGAGACCCAGTACTTC. Translated: CSVRGESRETQYF. The chain uses TRBV29-1 and TRBJ2-5; TRBD1 or TRBD2 may be the D gene (5 bases each). Germline V lookup: CDR1 SQVTM, CDR2 ANQGSEA. There are 13 residues in the CDR3. Trimming cost V 6 bases and J 4 bases, with 15 bases left between them.